The T cell receptor beta chain under discussion was sequenced for a study of control samples from healthy donors and cancer patients. Generated by immunoSEQ multiplex PCR, the TCRdb table keeps only in-frame clones and is missing some. The top ten clones hold approximately 1.2% of a sample with about 65,000 clones, over 75% of them seen once. This clone appeared a single time. The germline gives CDR1 LGHNA, CDR2 YNFKEQ. Trimming removed 1 base from V and 4 bases from J, with 13 bases in between. This CDR3 spans 15 amino acids. V usage is TRBV4-2 and J usage is TRBJ2-5; perhaps D is TRBD1 or TRBD2 (7 bases each). The sequence was collected from a woman between 45 and 60 years old with colorectal cancer. Sequencing was done on a sample of PBMCs. DNA for the CDR3: TGTGCCAGCAGCCAAGCGGCCAGGGGGGGAGAGACCCAGTACTTC. It specifies CASSQAARGGETQYF.